This T cell receptor beta chain was profiled in a study of T cell repertoires in cytomegalovirus infection. Study details: Carrying CMV and the relevant HLA type showed in public TCR beta signatures.

This clonotype was seen only a few times. Its antigen is currently unknown. The CDR3 runs 18 residues. The V gene's germline CDR1 is MNHEY and CDR2 SMNVEV (reference sequence). Trimming removed 8 bases from V and 3 bases from J; junction bases left unmatched: 12. MiXCR was run by TCRdb on the reads, yielding one entry per CDR3 protein. The sample shows about 400,000 distinct CDR3 sequences, about a sixth of them seen only once. Broader study findings: Across the ex vivo response, the dominant clonotypes were HLA-C-restricted CMV-specific TCR beta clonotypes.

The sample comprised PBMCs. The TCR was taken from a human donor in good health (CMV status not recorded). Some clones in this sample may be carry-over from other donors' samples. The chain links TRBV27 to TRBJ2-3; TRBD2 matches at 15 bases. Here the CDR3 DNA reads TGTGCCAGCCGCTGGAGGTTGGGACTAGCGGGGGGTACAGATACGCAGTATTTT. Encoded protein: CASRWRLGLAGGTDTQYF.